These T cell receptor beta chains were read from a single sample in a study of T cell changes during pregnancy in multiple sclerosis. The repertoire was sequenced with immunoSEQ multiplex PCR; TCRdb's copy has only in-frame clones and lacks some. The sample includes 85,000 to 120,000 clones, about 89% seen only once; the top ten take approximately 1.5%. Sequencing used peripheral blood, obtained before pregnancy. All receptors come from a female donor with multiple sclerosis, enrolled in a pregnancy study. CDR3s include the opening cysteine and the closing phenylalanine or tryptophan. D genes are given only for firm matches. A clone size is listed for some rows: how often the clone was seen (once, few, many), or a class if it is expanded.

v_gene: TRBV9; d_gene: TRBD2; abundance: .; j_gene: TRBJ2-3; CDR3aa: CASSPLAGLRADTQYF; CDR3nt: TGTGCCAGCAGTCCTCTAGCGGGGTTGAGAGCAGATACGCAGTATTTT
v_gene: TRBV29-1; d_gene: .; abundance: .; j_gene: TRBJ1-5; CDR3aa: CSVGGGNQPQHF; CDR3nt: TGCAGCGTTGGGGGCGGCAATCAGCCCCAGCATTTT
v_gene: TRBV5-1; d_gene: TRBD2; abundance: .; j_gene: TRBJ2-1; CDR3aa: CASSSTSGGTYNEQFF; CDR3nt: TGCGCCAGCAGCTCAACTAGCGGGGGAACCTACAATGAGCAGTTCTTC
v_gene: TRBV18; d_gene: .; abundance: .; j_gene: TRBJ1-5; CDR3aa: CASSQQGDQPQHF; CDR3nt: TGTGCCAGCTCACAACAAGGGGATCAGCCCCAGCATTTT
v_gene: TRBV11-3; d_gene: .; abundance: .; j_gene: TRBJ2-2; CDR3aa: CASSLATGELFF; CDR3nt: TGTGCCAGCAGCTTAGCAACCGGGGAGCTGTTTTTT
v_gene: TRBV5-4; d_gene: TRBD1; abundance: .; j_gene: TRBJ1-2; CDR3aa: CASSLADRDYGYTF; CDR3nt: TGTGCCAGCAGCTTGGCCGACAGGGACTATGGCTACACCTTC
v_gene: TRBV27; d_gene: TRBD1; abundance: .; j_gene: TRBJ2-7; CDR3aa: CTSSLVSGTGGRLYEQYF; CDR3nt: TGTACCAGCAGTTTGGTCTCCGGGACAGGGGGTCGGTTATACGAGCAGTACTTC
v_gene: TRBV2; d_gene: TRBD1; abundance: .; j_gene: TRBJ2-7; CDR3aa: CASSLRDRGLF; CDR3nt: TGTGCCAGCAGCCTCCGGGACAGGGGTCTGTTC
v_gene: TRBV9; d_gene: TRBD2; abundance: .; j_gene: TRBJ2-1; CDR3aa: CASSVGGTSALGQFF; CDR3nt: TGTGCCAGCAGCGTAGGTGGGACTAGCGCCCTAGGGCAGTTCTTC
v_gene: TRBV6-1; d_gene: TRBD2; abundance: .; j_gene: TRBJ2-5; CDR3aa: CASSPSGSGREQYF; CDR3nt: TGTGCCAGCAGTCCTAGCGGGAGCGGACGGGAGCAGTACTTC
v_gene: TRBV5-1; d_gene: .; abundance: .; j_gene: TRBJ2-3; CDR3aa: CASASGYTDTQYF; CDR3nt: TGCGCCAGCGCAAGCGGCTACACAGATACGCAGTATTTT
v_gene: TRBV27; d_gene: TRBD1; abundance: .; j_gene: TRBJ1-1; CDR3aa: CASSPGTGVTEAFF; CDR3nt: TGTGCCAGCAGTCCCGGGACAGGGGTCACTGAAGCTTTCTTT
v_gene: TRBV6-1; d_gene: TRBD2; abundance: .; j_gene: TRBJ2-7; CDR3aa: CASSESGRRANEQYF; CDR3nt: TGTGCCAGCAGTGAGAGCGGGAGGAGGGCCAACGAGCAGTACTTC
v_gene: TRBV27; d_gene: .; abundance: .; j_gene: TRBJ2-7; CDR3aa: CASSWGQEYEQYF; CDR3nt: TGTGCCAGCAGCTGGGGCCAGGAATACGAGCAGTACTTC
v_gene: TRBV10-1; d_gene: TRBD1; abundance: once; j_gene: TRBJ2-7; CDR3aa: CASSDPGQGAPYEQYF; CDR3nt: TGCGCCAGCAGTGATCCGGGACAGGGGGCCCCCTACGAGCAGTACTTC
v_gene: TRBV6-4; d_gene: TRBD2; abundance: .; j_gene: TRBJ2-3; CDR3aa: CASSDSTSGGADTQYF; CDR3nt: TGTGCCAGCAGTGACTCGACCAGCGGGGGGGCTGATACGCAGTATTTT
v_gene: TRBV2; d_gene: TRBD2; abundance: .; j_gene: TRBJ2-1; CDR3aa: CASSQLAGGNEQFF; CDR3nt: TGTGCCAGCAGCCAGTTAGCGGGGGGCAATGAGCAGTTCTTC
v_gene: TRBV4-1; d_gene: TRBD2; abundance: .; j_gene: TRBJ2-1; CDR3aa: CASSKSPSGDQNEQFF; CDR3nt: TGCGCCAGCAGCAAGTCCCCTAGCGGGGACCAAAATGAGCAGTTCTTC